The 28 T cell receptor beta chains in this list originate from one sample, sequenced in a study of shared T cell receptors in the human thymus. The data were produced by immunoSEQ multiplex PCR, yet TCRdb's version contains in-frame clones alone and is incomplete. In the table there are about 660,000 clones, roughly 90% of which are singletons. These records were also assigned to another study, of human thymus T cells.

The sample was thymocytes. These receptors were taken from a boy under three years old with a congenital heart defect.

The V gene is TRBV7-9, the J gene TRBJ2-1; D is ambiguous. Germline lookup yields CDR1 SEHNR and CDR2 FQNEAQ (reference sequence). The CDR3 runs to 15 residues. Trimming removed 2 bases at V and 8 bases at J, with 16 bases between. The CDR3 nucleotides are TGTGCCAGCAGCTTACAGCGAGAGGCCTGGGATGAGCAGTTCTTC. This codes for CASSLQREAWDEQFF. The full variable domain, completed using reference TRBV7-9 and TRBJ2-1, is DTGVSQNPRHKITKRGQNVTFRCDPISEHNRLYWYRQTLGQGPEFLTYFQNEAQLEKSRLLSDRFSAERPKGSFSTLEIQRTEQGDSAMYLCASSLQREAWDEQFFGPGTRLTVL.

The V gene is TRBV12-5, the J gene TRBJ2-5; TRBD2 is a possible D gene (7 bases). V was pared by 11 bases and J by 5 bases, with 18 bases between. The germline gives CDR1 LGHNT, CDR2 FRNRAP. The CDR3 contains 13 residues. The CDR3 DNA sequence: TGTGCTGGCGCGCGGGGGCAAGAGGAGACCCAGTACTTC. It specifies CAGARGQEETQYF.

The chain combines TRBV6-1 with TRBJ2-7; the D is unclear. V gave up 8 bases and J gave up 0 bases, with 14 bases separating them. This CDR3 is 14 amino acids long. The germline CDR1 and CDR2 sequences are MNHNS and SASEGT. The DNA for the CDR3 is TGTGCCAGCTCGGCGGATAATCTCTCCTACGAGCAGTACTTC. Amino acid sequence: CASSADNLSYEQYF.

The rearrangement joins TRBV6-1 to TRBJ2-2; D perhaps matches TRBD2 (5 bases). V lost 7 bases to trimming and J lost 4 bases, with 7 bases between them. This CDR3 spans 12 amino acids. CDR1 is MNHNS and CDR2 is SASEGT in the germline V gene. The chain's CDR3 is CASKEATGELFF. CDR3 nucleotides: TGTGCCAGCAAGGAGGCCACCGGGGAGCTGTTTTTT.

This chain joins TRBV13 and TRBJ1-2; 7 bases match TRBD1. Trimming cost V 4 bases and J 4 bases; bases outside gene matches: 12. From germline, CDR1 is PRHDT and CDR2 FYEKMQ (reference sequence). The CDR3 loop spans 16 amino acids. CDR3 sequence reads: CASSSTYRGGGYGYTF. CDR3 bases: TGTGCCAGCAGCTCCACCTACAGGGGCGGAGGCTATGGCTACACCTTC.

This chain connects TRBV2 to TRBJ2-7, with 9 bases matching TRBD2. CDR3 length: 15 residues. V lost 5 bases and J lost 3; bases outside the gene matches: 8. The germline gives CDR1 SNHLY, CDR2 FYNNEI. The CDR3 DNA reads as TGTGCCAGCAGTACCCGACTAGCGGCCATCTACGAGCAGTACTTC. It yields the protein CASSTRLAAIYEQYF.

CDR3 sequence (DNA): TGTGCCACCAGCAGGACAGGGGGCGTTGGCTACACCTTC. Translation: CATSRTGGVGYTF. This rearrangement joins TRBV15 to TRBJ1-2, with 10 bases matching TRBD1. The CDR3 covers 13 residues. The V and J ends lost 3 bases and 7 bases, in that order; junction bases with no gene match: 2. Germline V gene lookup returns CDR1 LNHNV and CDR2 YYDKDF (reference sequence).

The chain is built from TRBV28 and TRBJ2-7, with TRBD1 identical over 10 bases. The trim removed 4 bases at V and 2 bases at J, leaving 11 bases unmatched. Germline-derived CDR1 and CDR2 are MDHEN and SYDVKM. The length of the CDR3 is 17 residues. The CDR3 spells CASSSRVRDRGPYEQYF. The CDR3 DNA follows: TGTGCCAGCAGTTCCAGGGTTCGGGACAGGGGTCCCTACGAGCAGTACTTC. The entire variable domain, with the rest obtained from reference TRBV28 and TRBJ2-7, is as follows: DVKVTQSSRYLVKRTGEKVFLECVQDMDHENMFWYRQDPGLGLRLIYFSYDVKMKEKGDIPEGYSVSREKKERFSLILESASTNQTSMYLCASSSRVRDRGPYEQYFGPGTRLTVT.

In this sample, this clone turned up once. The chain has TRBV10-3 and TRBJ1-2; a possible D gene is TRBD1 (6 bases). Germline loops: CDR1 ENHRY, CDR2 SYGVKD. The CDR3 loop spans 12 amino acids. The V end lost 9 bases, the J end lost 8 bases, and 16 bases lay between the germline ends. Here the CDR3 DNA reads TGTGCCATTAAGGAGGACAGATGGGGCTACACCTTC. Protein product: CAIKEDRWGYTF.

The chain carries TRBV5-1 and TRBJ2-5; 10 positions agree with TRBD1. Judging by the DNA end, TRBJ2-7 fits better; the J call may be wrong. Germline V gene data show CDR1 as SGHRS and CDR2 as YFSETQ. CDR3 size: 14 residues. The CDR3 reads CASRPGQGSNEQYF. CDR3 nucleotides: TGCGCCAGCAGGCCGGGACAGGGGAGCAACGAGCAGTACTTC.

This sequence joins TRBV5-1 and TRBJ2-1, with a tentative D call TRBD2 (6 bases). This CDR3 spans 20 amino acids. Trimming removed 2 bases from V and 9 bases from J, with 33 bases in between. Germline values: CDR1 SGHRS, CDR2 YFSETQ. In DNA, the CDR3 is TGCGCCAGCAGCTTAGGGACTCGAGGCCCGTACTATTGGTCCCCGGGTGAGCAGTTCTTC. Encoded protein: CASSLGTRGPYYWSPGEQFF. The variable domain in full, completed from reference TRBV5-1 and TRBJ2-1, reads KAGVTQTPRYLIKTRGQQVTLSCSPISGHRSVSWYQQTPGQGLQFLFEYFSETQRNKGNFPGRFSGRQFSNSRSEMNVSTLELGDSALYLCASSLGTRGPYYWSPGEQFFGPGTRLTVL.

This clone came up once. The V and J genes are TRBV11-2 and TRBJ2-1, with 9 positions matching TRBD2. The CDR3 runs to 15 residues. Germline V lookup: CDR1 SGHAT, CDR2 FQNNGV. The junction had 9 bases not matched to a gene; V was cut back by 5 bases and J by 7 bases. The CDR3 nucleotides are TGTGCCAGCAGCATACCGGGACTAGCTAAGAATGAGCAGTTCTTC. This codes for CASSIPGLAKNEQFF.

The J gene is TRBJ2-7, the V gene TRBV15; D unresolved. V gave up 2 bases and J gave up 2 bases, with 10 bases separating them. There are 14 residues in the CDR3. Germline CDR1 LNHNV, CDR2 YYDKDF (reference sequence). CDR3 nucleotides: TGTGCCACCAGCAGAAGTACAGCCCCCTACGAGCAGTACTTC. Translation gives CATSRSTAPYEQYF.

This chain joins TRBV7-8 and TRBJ2-2, with 7 positions matching TRBD2. The CDR3 is 15 amino acids. The trim removed 4 bases at V and 3 bases at J, leaving 5 bases unmatched. Germline V gene data show CDR1 as SGHVS and CDR2 as FQNEAQ. In DNA form, the CDR3 reads TGTGCCAGCAGCTCCGGGGGGAGGGACACCGGGGAGCTGTTTTTT. Its translation is CASSSGGRDTGELFF.

As for this clone: Other nucleotide sequences in the sample specify the same CDR3. The CDR3 region has the DNA TGTGCCAGCAGCTTACCGGACAGGGAGGATGGCTACACCTTC. This gives the protein CASSLPDREDGYTF. V is TRBV7-2 and J is TRBJ1-2; 8 nucleotides agree with TRBD1. J was trimmed by 6 bases and V by 2 bases; bases with no gene match: 5. Germline-derived CDR1 and CDR2 are SGHTA and FQGNSA. This CDR3 has 14 amino acids.

This clone has only a few counts. The J gene is TRBJ1-2, the V gene TRBV18; possible D gene TRBD1, 6 bases. Looked up from germline, CDR1 is KGHSH and CDR2 is LQKENI. CDR3 size: 14 residues. The V end was cut by 4 bases, the J end by 1 base, with 10 bases between. The CDR3 region has the DNA TGTGCCAGCTCACGGGACACTTTTAACTATGGCTACACCTTC. Translating gives CASSRDTFNYGYTF.

The chain is built from TRBV7-2 and TRBJ1-5; tentatively, D is TRBD1 (6 bases). The CDR3 has 14 residues. The V end was cut by 6 bases, the J end by 1 base, with 10 bases between. Germline lookup yields CDR1 SGHTA and CDR2 FQGNSA. The CDR3 DNA follows: TGTGCCAGCAGACCTCAGGGGAGCAATCAGCCCCAGCATTTT. Translating gives CASRPQGSNQPQHF. The full variable domain, rest sourced from reference TRBV7-2 and TRBJ1-5, is GAGVSQSPSNKVTEKGKDVELRCDPISGHTALYWYRQSLGQGLEFLIYFQGNSAPDKSGLPSDRFSAERTGGSVSTLTIQRTQQEDSAVYLCASRPQGSNQPQHFGDGTRLSIL.

The V gene is TRBV29-1, the J gene TRBJ2-7; D may be TRBD2 (6 bases). Per the germline V gene, CDR1 is SQVTM and CDR2 is ANQGSEA. The CDR3 loop spans 18 amino acids. V was trimmed by 5 bases and J by 1 base, leaving 27 bases between them. CDR3 nucleotides: TGCAGCGTTCTAAAGTGGTCGGAGGGCAGAATACCTTCCTACGAGCAGTACTTC. It yields the protein CSVLKWSEGRIPSYEQYF.

The chain carries TRBV14 and TRBJ2-6; D perhaps matches TRBD1 (6 bases). CDR3 length: 17 amino acids. The ends were cut back, 3 bases at V and 1 base at J, with 13 bases in the middle. Germline V gene lookup returns CDR1 SGHDN and CDR2 FVKESK. Here the CDR3 DNA reads TGTGCCAGCAGCCATGGGGGACACCATTCTGGGGCCAACGTCCTGACTTTC. It is translated as CASSHGGHHSGANVLTF.

This clone was observed once. The CDR3 reads CAIPLAGGELFF. CDR3 in DNA: TGTGCCATCCCTCTGGCGGGGGGGGAGCTGTTTTTT. The V gene is TRBV7-2, the J gene TRBJ2-2; weak D call: TRBD2 (6 bases). The germline CDR1 and CDR2 sequences are SGHTA and FQGNSA. The CDR3 is 12 residues long. The ends were cut back, 10 bases at V and 8 bases at J, with 14 bases in the middle. Using reference TRBV7-2 and TRBJ2-2 for the parts outside the CDR3, the full variable domain is GAGVSQSPSNKVTEKGKDVELRCDPISGHTALYWYRQSLGQGLEFLIYFQGNSAPDKSGLPSDRFSAERTGGSVSTLTIQRTQQEDSAVYLCAIPLAGGELFFGEGSRLTVL.

V is TRBV4-3 and J is TRBJ2-3, with D perhaps TRBD1 (6 bases). Trimming stripped 2 bases from V and 1 base from J, with 7 bases between. CDR3 length equals 14 residues. Per the germline V gene, CDR1 is LGHNA and CDR2 is YSLEER. CDR3 protein: CASSQRQGTDTQYF. The CDR3 DNA is TGCGCCAGCAGCCAACGACAGGGCACAGATACGCAGTATTTT.

CDR3 sequence reads: CASSSRTGLDEKLFF. The CDR3 region has the DNA TGTGCCAGCAGTTCCCGTACAGGGCTGGATGAAAAACTGTTTTTT. The chain carries TRBV6-5 and TRBJ1-4, with D tentatively TRBD1 (6 bases). Per germline, CDR1 MNHEY and CDR2 SVGAGI. The germline V and J ends were trimmed by 4 bases and 6 bases, with 15 bases remaining between them. The CDR3 is 15 residues long.

This clone was counted once. The V and J genes are TRBV4-2 and TRBJ2-3; TRBD2 agrees at 7 bases. J lost 2 bases, V lost 0 bases, and 14 bases had no gene match. The CDR3 spans 19 residues. CDR1 LGHNA and CDR2 YNFKEQ come from the germline V gene. This CDR3 is CASSQESLADHYNTDTQYF. CDR3 bases: TGTGCCAGCAGCCAAGAAAGTCTAGCGGACCACTATAACACAGATACGCAGTATTTT.

The chain uses TRBV4-2 and TRBJ2-1; D remains ambiguous. V was cut by 0 bases and J by 0 bases, with 12 bases left in between. The germline V gene has CDR1 LGHNA and CDR2 YNFKEQ. This CDR3 is 17 amino acids long. CDR3 coding DNA: TGTGCCAGCAGCCAAGATTTCGAGCGAGGCTCCTACAATGAGCAGTTCTTC. This translates into CASSQDFERGSYNEQFF.

The CDR3 DNA sequence: TGTGCCAGCAGCCCCCCCCTCCCCAATGAAAAACTGTTTTTT. Protein: CASSPPLPNEKLFF. This rearrangement joins TRBV7-9 to TRBJ1-4; D is uncertain. The CDR3 totals 14 residues. Germline V gives CDR1 SEHNR, CDR2 FQNEAQ (reference sequence). V lost 5 bases, J lost 5 bases, and 12 bases lay in between.

The genes are TRBV7-9 and TRBJ2-1; D is possibly TRBD2 (6 bases). CDR1 and CDR2 (germline): SEHNR, FQNEAQ (reference sequence). There are 16 residues in the CDR3. V was clipped by 4 bases and J by 3 bases, with 16 bases between them. Here the CDR3 reads CASSYLGRGYYNEQFF. DNA of the CDR3: TGTGCCAGCAGCTACCTCGGGAGAGGGTACTACAATGAGCAGTTCTTC.

This clone was detected only once. At the DNA level, this CDR3 is encoded by other sequences in the same sample as well. V and J are TRBV7-2 and TRBJ2-3; D is unclear. Germline assignment: CDR1 SGHTA and CDR2 FQGNSA. Trimming took 4 bases from V and 2 from J, leaving 4 bases between them. This CDR3 has 12 amino acids. CDR3 coding DNA: TGTGCCAGCAGCTCATCCACAGATACGCAGTATTTT. Translation: CASSSSTDTQYF.

This clone showed up just once. The chain carries TRBV4-1 and TRBJ2-7; 8 nucleotides line up with TRBD2. With 3 bases clipped from V and 5 bases from J, the junction kept 6 bases outside the gene matches. Germline assignment: CDR1 MGHRA and CDR2 YSYEKL. This CDR3 is built from 14 residues. CDR3 in amino acids: CASSHPGGSDEQYF. The DNA for the CDR3 is TGCGCCAGCAGCCACCCGGGAGGGTCGGACGAGCAGTACTTC.